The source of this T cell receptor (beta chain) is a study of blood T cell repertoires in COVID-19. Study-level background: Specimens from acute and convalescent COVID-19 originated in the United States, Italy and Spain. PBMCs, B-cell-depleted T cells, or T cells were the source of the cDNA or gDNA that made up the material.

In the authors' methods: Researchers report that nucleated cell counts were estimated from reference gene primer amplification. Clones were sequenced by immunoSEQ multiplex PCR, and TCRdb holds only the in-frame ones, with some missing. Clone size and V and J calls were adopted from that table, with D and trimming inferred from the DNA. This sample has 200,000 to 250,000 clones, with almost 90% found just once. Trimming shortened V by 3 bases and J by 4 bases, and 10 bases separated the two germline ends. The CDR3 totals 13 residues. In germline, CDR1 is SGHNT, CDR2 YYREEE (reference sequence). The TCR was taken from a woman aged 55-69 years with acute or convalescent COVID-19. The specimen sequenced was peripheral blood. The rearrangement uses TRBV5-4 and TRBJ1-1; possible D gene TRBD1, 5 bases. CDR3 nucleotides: TGTGCCAGCAGCTACTCCGGGGGCACTGAAGCTTTCTTT. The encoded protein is CASSYSGGTEAFF.